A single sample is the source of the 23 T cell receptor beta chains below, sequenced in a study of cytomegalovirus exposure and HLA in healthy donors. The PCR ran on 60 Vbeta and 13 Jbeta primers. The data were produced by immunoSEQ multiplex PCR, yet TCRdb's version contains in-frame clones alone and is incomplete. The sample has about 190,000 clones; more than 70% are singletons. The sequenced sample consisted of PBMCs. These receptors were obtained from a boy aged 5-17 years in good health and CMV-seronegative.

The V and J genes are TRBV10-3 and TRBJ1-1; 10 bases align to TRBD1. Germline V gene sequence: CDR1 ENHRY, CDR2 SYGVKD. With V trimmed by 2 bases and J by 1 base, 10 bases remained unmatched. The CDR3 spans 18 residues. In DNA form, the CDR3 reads TGTGCCATCAGTGAGACCTTTGGACAGGGGGTCGGGAACACTGAAGCTTTCTTT. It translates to CAISETFGQGVGNTEAFF.

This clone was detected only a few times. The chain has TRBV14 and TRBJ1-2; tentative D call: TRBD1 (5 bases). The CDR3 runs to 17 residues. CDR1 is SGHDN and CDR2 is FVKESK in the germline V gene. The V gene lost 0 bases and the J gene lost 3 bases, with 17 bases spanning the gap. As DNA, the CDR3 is TGTGCCAGCAGCCAAGATAACAAGGGGCACTGGTACTATGGCTACACCTTC. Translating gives CASSQDNKGHWYYGYTF.

The CDR3 DNA is TGTGCCAGCTTCCAGGGATTAGCAGATACGCAGTATTTT. Translated: CASFQGLADTQYF. V gene TRBV6-6 combines with J gene TRBJ2-3; possibly TRBD1 for D (5 bases). The V end lost 8 bases, the J end lost 4 bases, and 13 bases lay between the germline ends. Germline V lookup: CDR1 MNHNY, CDR2 SVGAGI (reference sequence). This CDR3 region has 13 residues.

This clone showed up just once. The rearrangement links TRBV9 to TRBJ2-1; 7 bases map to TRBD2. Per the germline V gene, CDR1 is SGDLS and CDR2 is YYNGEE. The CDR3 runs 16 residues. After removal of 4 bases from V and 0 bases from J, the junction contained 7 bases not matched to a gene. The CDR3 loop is CASSPGLQSSYNEQFF. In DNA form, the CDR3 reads TGTGCCAGCAGCCCGGGACTACAGAGCTCCTACAATGAGCAGTTCTTC.

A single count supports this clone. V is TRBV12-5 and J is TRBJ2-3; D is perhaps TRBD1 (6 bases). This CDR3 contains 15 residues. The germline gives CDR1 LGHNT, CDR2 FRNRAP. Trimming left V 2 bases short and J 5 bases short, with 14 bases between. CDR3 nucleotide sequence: TGTGCTAGTGGTTTGCCTTCCAGGGGAATAGATACGCAGTATTTT. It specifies CASGLPSRGIDTQYF.

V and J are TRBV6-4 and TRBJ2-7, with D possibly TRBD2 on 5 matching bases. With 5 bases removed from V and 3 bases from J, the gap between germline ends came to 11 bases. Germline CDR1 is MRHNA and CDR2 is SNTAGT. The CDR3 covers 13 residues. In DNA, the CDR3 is TGTGCCAGCAGTCCGCGGGCAGGCTACGAGCAGTACTTC. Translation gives CASSPRAGYEQYF.

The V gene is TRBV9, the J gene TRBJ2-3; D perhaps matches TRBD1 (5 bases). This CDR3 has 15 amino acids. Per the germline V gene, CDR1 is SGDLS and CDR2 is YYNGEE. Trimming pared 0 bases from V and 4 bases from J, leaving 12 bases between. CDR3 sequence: CASSVELMGPDTQYF. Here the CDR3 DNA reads TGTGCCAGCAGCGTAGAACTGATGGGGCCAGATACGCAGTATTTT.

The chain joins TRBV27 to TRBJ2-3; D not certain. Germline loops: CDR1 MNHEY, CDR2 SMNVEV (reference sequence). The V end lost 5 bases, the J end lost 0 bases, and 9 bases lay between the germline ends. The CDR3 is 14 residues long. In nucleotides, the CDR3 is TGTGCCAGCAGTAACACCTTGAGCACAGATACGCAGTATTTT. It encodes CASSNTLSTDTQYF.

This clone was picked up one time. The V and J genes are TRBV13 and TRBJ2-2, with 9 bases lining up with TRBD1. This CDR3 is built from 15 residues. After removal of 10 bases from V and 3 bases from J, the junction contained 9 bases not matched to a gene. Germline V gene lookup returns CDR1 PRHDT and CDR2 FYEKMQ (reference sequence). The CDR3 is CAIRPGQGDTGELFF. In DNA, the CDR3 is TGTGCCATCCGACCGGGACAGGGAGACACCGGGGAGCTGTTTTTT.

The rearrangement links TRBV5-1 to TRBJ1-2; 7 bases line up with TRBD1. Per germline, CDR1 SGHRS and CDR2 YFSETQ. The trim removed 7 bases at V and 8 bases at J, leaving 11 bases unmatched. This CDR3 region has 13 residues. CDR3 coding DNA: TGCGCCAGCGGTTACAGGGGCGCATTGGGCTACACCTTC. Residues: CASGYRGALGYTF.

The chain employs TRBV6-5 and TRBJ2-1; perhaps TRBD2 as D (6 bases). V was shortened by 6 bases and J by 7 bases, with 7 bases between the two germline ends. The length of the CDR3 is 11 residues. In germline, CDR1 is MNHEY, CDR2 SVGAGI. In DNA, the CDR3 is TGTGCCAGCAGGGCGGGGAATGAGCAGTTCTTC. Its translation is CASRAGNEQFF.

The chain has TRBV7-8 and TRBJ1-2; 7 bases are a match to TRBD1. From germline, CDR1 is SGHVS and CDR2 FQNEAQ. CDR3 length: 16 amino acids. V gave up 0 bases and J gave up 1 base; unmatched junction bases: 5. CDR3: CASSLAGTDSNYGYTF. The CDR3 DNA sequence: TGTGCCAGCAGCTTAGCCGGGACAGATAGTAACTATGGCTACACCTTC. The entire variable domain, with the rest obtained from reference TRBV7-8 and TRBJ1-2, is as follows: GAGVSQSPRYKVAKRGQDVALRCDPISGHVSLFWYQQALGQGPEFLTYFQNEAQLDKSGLPSDRFFAERPEGSVSTLKIQRTQQEDSAVYLCASSLAGTDSNYGYTFGSGTRLTVV.

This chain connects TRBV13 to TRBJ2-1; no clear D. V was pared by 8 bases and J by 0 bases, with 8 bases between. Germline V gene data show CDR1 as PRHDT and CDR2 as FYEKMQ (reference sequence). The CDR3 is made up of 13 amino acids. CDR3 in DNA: TGTGCCAGCTCCAATAGCTCCTACAATGAGCAGTTCTTC. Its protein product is CASSNSSYNEQFF.

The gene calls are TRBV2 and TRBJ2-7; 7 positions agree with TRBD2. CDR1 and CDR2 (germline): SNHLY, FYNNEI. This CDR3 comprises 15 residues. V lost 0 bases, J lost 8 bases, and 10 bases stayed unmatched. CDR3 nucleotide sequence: TGTGCCAGCAGTGAAGCGTGGACTAGAGTTTCGCAGCAGTACTTC. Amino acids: CASSEAWTRVSQQYF. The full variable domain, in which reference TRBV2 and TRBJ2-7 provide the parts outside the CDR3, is EPEVTQTPSHQVTQMGQEVILRCVPISNHLYFYWYRQILGQKVEFLVSFYNNEISEKSEIFDDQFSVERPDGSNFTLKIRSTKLEDSAMYFCASSEAWTRVSQQYFGPGTRLTVT.

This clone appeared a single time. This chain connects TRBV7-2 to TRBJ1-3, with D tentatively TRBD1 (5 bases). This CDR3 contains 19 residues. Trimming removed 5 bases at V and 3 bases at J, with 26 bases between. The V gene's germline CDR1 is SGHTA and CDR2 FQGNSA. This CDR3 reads CASSPALGRRSAIGNTIYF. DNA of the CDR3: TGTGCCAGCAGCCCGGCCTTGGGGCGAAGGAGTGCCATTGGAAACACCATATATTTT. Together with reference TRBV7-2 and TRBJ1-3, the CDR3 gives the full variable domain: GAGVSQSPSNKVTEKGKDVELRCDPISGHTALYWYRQSLGQGLEFLIYFQGNSAPDKSGLPSDRFSAERTGGSVSTLTIQRTQQEDSAVYLCASSPALGRRSAIGNTIYFGEGSWLTVV.

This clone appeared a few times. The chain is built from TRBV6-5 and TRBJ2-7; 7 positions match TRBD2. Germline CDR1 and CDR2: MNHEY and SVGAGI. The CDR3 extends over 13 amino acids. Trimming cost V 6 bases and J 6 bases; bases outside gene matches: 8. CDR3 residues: CASRPGKRGEQYF. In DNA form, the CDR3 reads TGTGCCAGCAGACCCGGGAAGCGGGGCGAGCAGTACTTC.

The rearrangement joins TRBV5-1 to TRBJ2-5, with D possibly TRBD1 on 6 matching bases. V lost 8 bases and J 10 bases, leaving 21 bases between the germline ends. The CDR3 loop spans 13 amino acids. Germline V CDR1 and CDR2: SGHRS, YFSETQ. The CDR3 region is CASRGTGLEDQYF. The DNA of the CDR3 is TGCGCCAGTAGGGGAACAGGGTTGGAGGACCAGTACTTC. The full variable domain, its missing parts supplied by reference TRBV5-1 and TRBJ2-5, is KAGVTQTPRYLIKTRGQQVTLSCSPISGHRSVSWYQQTPGQGLQFLFEYFSETQRNKGNFPGRFSGRQFSNSRSEMNVSTLELGDSALYLCASRGTGLEDQYFGPGTRLLVL.

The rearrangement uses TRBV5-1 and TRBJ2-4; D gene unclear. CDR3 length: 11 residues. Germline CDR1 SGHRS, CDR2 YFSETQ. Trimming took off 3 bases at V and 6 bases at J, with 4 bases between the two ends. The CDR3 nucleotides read TGCGCCAGCAGCTACGGAAACATTCAGTACTTC. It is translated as CASSYGNIQYF.

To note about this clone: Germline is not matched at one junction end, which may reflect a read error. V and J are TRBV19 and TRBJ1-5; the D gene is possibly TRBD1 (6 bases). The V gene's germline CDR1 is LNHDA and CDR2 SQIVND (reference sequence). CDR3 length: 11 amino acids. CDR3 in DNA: TGTGCCAGTAGTTTAGACAGGCTCCAGCATTTT. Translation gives CASSLDRLQHF.

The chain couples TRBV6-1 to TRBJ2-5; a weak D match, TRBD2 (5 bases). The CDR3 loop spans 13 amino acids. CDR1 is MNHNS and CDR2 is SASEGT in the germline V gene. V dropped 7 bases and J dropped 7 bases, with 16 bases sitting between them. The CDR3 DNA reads TGTGCCAGCACCGCGGACCCTGCGGGGACCCAGTACTTC. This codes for CASTADPAGTQYF.

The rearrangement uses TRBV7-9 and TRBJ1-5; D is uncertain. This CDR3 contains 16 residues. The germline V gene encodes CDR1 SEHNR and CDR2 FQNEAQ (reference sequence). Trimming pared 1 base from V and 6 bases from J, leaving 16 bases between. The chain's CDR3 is CASSLGSAQGGQPQHF. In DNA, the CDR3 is TGTGCCAGCAGCTTAGGAAGTGCCCAAGGCGGTCAGCCCCAGCATTTT.

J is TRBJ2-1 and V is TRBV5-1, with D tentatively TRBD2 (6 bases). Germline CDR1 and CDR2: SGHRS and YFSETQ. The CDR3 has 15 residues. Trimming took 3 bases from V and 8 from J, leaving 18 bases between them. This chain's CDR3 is CASSSDGGGGDEQFF. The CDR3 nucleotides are TGCGCCAGCAGCTCAGATGGGGGTGGAGGGGATGAGCAGTTCTTC.

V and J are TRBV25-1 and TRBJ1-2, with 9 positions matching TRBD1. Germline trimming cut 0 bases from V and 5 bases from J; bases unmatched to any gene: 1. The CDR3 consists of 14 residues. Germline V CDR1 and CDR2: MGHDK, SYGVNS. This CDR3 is CASSEYGTGYGYTF. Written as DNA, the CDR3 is TGTGCCAGCAGTGAATATGGGACAGGGTATGGCTACACCTTC.